This TCR beta chain was identified during a study of control samples from healthy donors and cancer patients. This clone was counted a single time. The protocol was immunoSEQ multiplex PCR, while the TCRdb copy is restricted to in-frame clones and leaves out a portion. The data contain 130,000 or so clones, about nine tenths of them seen just once; the ten biggest clones take up around 8.7%. CDR3 length: 12 residues. Germline assignment: CDR1 SGHNT and CDR2 YYREEE (reference sequence). J gave up 6 bases and V 3 bases, and 3 bases lay outside the gene matches. Input material: blood. This TCR was sampled from a man aged 40-55 years in good health. The V call is TRBV5-4, the J call TRBJ2-7; 7 nucleotides agree with TRBD1. The CDR3 DNA follows: TGTGCCAGCAGCTCTACAGGGGTCGAGCAGTACTTC. This gives the protein CASSSTGVEQYF. Combining the CDR3 with reference TRBV5-4 and TRBJ2-7 gives the whole variable domain ETGVTQSPTHLIKTRGQQVTLRCSSQSGHNTVSWYQQALGQGPQFIFQYYREEENGRGNFPPRFSGLQFPNYSSELNVNALELDDSALYLCASSSTGVEQYFGPGTRLTVT.